This T cell receptor (beta chain) is from a study of blood T cell repertoires in COVID-19. Libraries were prepared by immunoSEQ multiplex PCR; TCRdb keeps only in-frame clonotypes and omits some of them. The data show 300,000 to 400,000 clones, around 86% seen once. This clone showed up just once. This TCR came from a man aged 45-65 years with active or convalescent COVID-19. The source material was peripheral blood.

The CDR3, as DNA: TGTGCCAGCAGCCCCCGGGACACCAATCAGCCCCAGCATTTT. Translating it yields CASSPRDTNQPQHF. The V call is TRBV28, the J call TRBJ1-5; maybe TRBD1 (6 bases). With 6 bases removed from V and 3 bases from J, the gap between germline ends came to 12 bases. Germline assignment: CDR1 MDHEN and CDR2 SYDVKM. This CDR3 contains 14 residues.